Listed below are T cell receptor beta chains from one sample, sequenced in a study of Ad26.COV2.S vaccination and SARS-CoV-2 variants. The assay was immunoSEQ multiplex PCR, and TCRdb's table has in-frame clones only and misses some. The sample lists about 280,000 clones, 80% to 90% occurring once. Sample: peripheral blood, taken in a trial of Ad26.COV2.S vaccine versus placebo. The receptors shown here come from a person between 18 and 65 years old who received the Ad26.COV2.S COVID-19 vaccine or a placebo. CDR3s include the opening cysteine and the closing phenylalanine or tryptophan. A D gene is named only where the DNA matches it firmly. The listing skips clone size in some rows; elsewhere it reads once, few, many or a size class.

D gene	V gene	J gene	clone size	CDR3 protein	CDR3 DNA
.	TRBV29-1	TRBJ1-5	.	CSVEWQQGQPQHF	TGCAGCGTTGAGTGGCAGCAGGGTCAGCCCCAGCATTTT
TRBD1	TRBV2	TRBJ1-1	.	CAIGTDRALMNGAFF	TGTGCCATCGGTACGGACAGGGCCCTAATGAACGGAGCTTTCTTT
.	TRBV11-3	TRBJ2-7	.	CASSFTGNTVEQYF	TGTGCCAGCAGTTTTACAGGCAATACGGTCGAGCAGTACTTC
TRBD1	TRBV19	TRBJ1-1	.	CASSAQTGGNTEAFF	TGTGCCAGTAGTGCGCAGACAGGGGGGAACACTGAAGCTTTCTTT
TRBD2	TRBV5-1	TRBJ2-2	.	CASSLVGLAVTGELFF	TGCGCCAGCAGCTTGGTGGGACTAGCGGTTACCGGGGAGCTGTTTTTT
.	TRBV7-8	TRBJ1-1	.	CASPGGTEAFF	TGTGCCAGCCCGGGGGGCACTGAAGCTTTCTTT
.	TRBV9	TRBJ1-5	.	CASSVDGGDQPQHF	TGTGCCAGCAGCGTAGATGGGGGGGATCAGCCCCAGCATTTT
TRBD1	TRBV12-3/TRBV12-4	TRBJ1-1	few	CASSLEGAGAFF	TGTGCCAGCAGTTTAGAGGGGGCGGGGGCTTTCTTT
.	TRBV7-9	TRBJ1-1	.	CASSPGLINTEAFF	TGTGCCAGCAGCCCTGGACTGATTAACACTGAAGCTTTCTTT
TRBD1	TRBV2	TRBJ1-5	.	CASRTGATFSNQPQHF	TGTGCCAGCCGGACAGGGGCCACCTTTAGCAATCAGCCCCAGCATTTT
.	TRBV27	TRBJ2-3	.	CASSSQASSTDTQYF	TGTGCCAGCAGTTCCCAGGCTTCTAGCACAGATACGCAGTATTTT
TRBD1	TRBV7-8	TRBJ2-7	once	CASSSGGTGGYEQYF	TGTGCCAGCAGCTCGGGGGGGACAGGGGGCTACGAGCAGTACTTC
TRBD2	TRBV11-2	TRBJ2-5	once	CASSLGPGLAGLQGTQYF	TGTGCCAGCAGCTTAGGTCCCGGACTAGCGGGGCTGCAGGGGACCCAGTACTTC
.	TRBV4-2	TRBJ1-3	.	CASSQGVPGNTIYF	TGTGCCAGCAGCCAAGGGGTCCCTGGAAACACCATATATTTT
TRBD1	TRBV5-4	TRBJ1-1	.	CASSSTGGGGRAFF	TGTGCCAGCAGCTCTACAGGGGGCGGCGGGAGAGCTTTCTTT
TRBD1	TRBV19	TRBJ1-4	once	CASSMRGQGNEKLFF	TGTGCCAGTAGTATGAGGGGACAGGGTAATGAAAAACTGTTTTTT
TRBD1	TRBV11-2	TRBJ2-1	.	CASSPRQGTYNEQFF	TGTGCCAGCAGCCCCCGACAGGGAACCTACAATGAGCAGTTCTTC